These 14 T cell receptor beta chains came from one sample sequenced in a study of T cell responses to AZD1222 COVID-19 vaccine. Assay: immunoSEQ multiplex PCR; the TCRdb copy retains only in-frame clones and omits some. The table has 120,000 to 150,000 clones, over 85% seen once. The starting material was peripheral blood, obtained 28 days after the second AZD1222 dose. All receptors derive from an adult who received the AZD1222 COVID-19 vaccine.

This sequence joins TRBV5-1 and TRBJ1-4; 9 bases match TRBD1. Germline trimming cut 4 bases from V and 8 bases from J; bases unmatched to any gene: 6. The germline V gene encodes CDR1 SGHRS and CDR2 YFSETQ. The CDR3 runs 14 residues. CDR3 region: CASSPRTGVEKLFF. As DNA, the CDR3 is TGCGCCAGCAGCCCCAGGACAGGGGTCGAAAAACTGTTTTTT.

The J gene is TRBJ1-1, the V gene TRBV15; D is ambiguous. The CDR3 runs 13 residues. Germline CDR1 reads LNHNV; CDR2 reads YYDKDF (reference sequence). Trimming removed 8 bases from V and 7 bases from J, with 17 bases in between. The DNA of the CDR3 is TGTGCCACCGCACCGACTCCCGACCGTGAAGCTTTCTTT. Its protein product is CATAPTPDREAFF.

The CDR3 protein is CASSLEDLSGELFF. DNA of the CDR3: TGTGCCAGCAGCTTGGAGGACTTATCCGGGGAGCTGTTTTTT. The chain joins TRBV5-4 to TRBJ2-2; TRBD2 might be the D (5 bases). The germline V gene encodes CDR1 SGHNT and CDR2 YYREEE (reference sequence). The ends were cut back, 0 bases at V and 6 bases at J, with 9 bases in the middle. The CDR3 covers 14 residues.

The genes are TRBV16 and TRBJ1-2, with D maybe TRBD1 (6 bases). V shed 4 bases and J shed 6 bases, with 18 bases lying between them. Germline V gene data show CDR1 as KGHSY and CDR2 as FQNENV. The CDR3 spans 15 residues. CDR3 residues: CASSLIKGGVDGYTF. As DNA, the CDR3 is TGTGCCAGCAGCCTGATAAAGGGGGGCGTGGATGGCTACACCTTC.

Of note for this clone: The junction shows a germline mismatch at one end, possibly a read error. CDR3 amino acids: CASSPPGLGSYGQYF. The DNA for the CDR3 is TGTGCCAGCTCCCCCCCCGGACTAGGCTCCTACGGGCAGTACTTC. The chain carries TRBV18 and TRBJ2-7; 7 bases agree with TRBD2. The CDR3 is made up of 15 amino acids. Looked up from germline, CDR1 is KGHSH and CDR2 is LQKENI. The whole variable domain, remainder taken from reference TRBV18 and TRBJ2-7, is NAGVMQNPRHLVRRRGQEARLRCSPMKGHSHVYWYRQLPEEGLKFMVYLQKENIIDESGMPKERFSAEFPKEGPSILRIQQVVRGDSAAYFCASSPPGLGSYGQYFGPGTRLTVT.

This chain uses TRBV2 with TRBJ2-1, with 11 nucleotides matching TRBD2. Per germline, CDR1 SNHLY and CDR2 FYNNEI. With 5 bases clipped from V and 6 bases from J, the junction kept 6 bases outside the gene matches. This CDR3 is built from 15 residues. The CDR3 sequence is CASSFTSGSANEQFF. CDR3 DNA: TGTGCCAGCAGTTTTACTAGCGGGAGCGCCAATGAGCAGTTCTTC.

This chain uses TRBV5-4 with TRBJ1-2; a weak D match, TRBD1 (6 bases). The ends were cut back, 4 bases at V and 4 bases at J, with 14 bases in the middle. The V gene's germline CDR1 is SGHNT and CDR2 YYREEE (reference sequence). This CDR3 is 14 amino acids long. The CDR3 DNA reads TGTGCCAGCAGCATTCGACAGGTCTTCTATGGCTACACCTTC. This codes for CASSIRQVFYGYTF.

The rearrangement joins TRBV14 to TRBJ2-7; 8 bases match TRBD1. Losses at the gene ends were 4 bases for V and 0 bases for J; bases not matched to a gene: 14. Germline V CDR1 and CDR2: SGHDN, FVKESK. This CDR3 comprises 18 residues. CDR3 region: CASSLLTGDRSSSYEQYF. CDR3 in DNA: TGTGCCAGCAGCCTACTAACGGGGGACAGGTCTAGCTCCTACGAGCAGTACTTC. Using reference TRBV14 and TRBJ2-7 for the parts outside the CDR3, the full variable domain is EAGVTQFPSHSVIEKGQTVTLRCDPISGHDNLYWYRRVMGKEIKFLLHFVKESKQDESGMPNNRFLAERTGGTYSTLKVQPAELEDSGVYFCASSLLTGDRSSSYEQYFGPGTRLTVT.

This clone was found a few times. In nucleotides, the CDR3 is TGTGCCAGCTCACCAAGGACGGGGATGGGCGGAGATGGCTACACCTTC. This translates into CASSPRTGMGGDGYTF. The chain has TRBV18 and TRBJ1-2; D is unclear. The CDR3 covers 16 residues. V was pared by 2 bases and J by 6 bases, with 19 bases between. Per germline, CDR1 KGHSH and CDR2 LQKENI.

The chain joins TRBV4-2 to TRBJ2-5, with 8 bases aligning to TRBD2. Germline loops: CDR1 LGHNA, CDR2 YNFKEQ. This CDR3 contains 17 residues. J was trimmed by 4 bases and V by 0 bases; bases with no gene match: 10. CDR3 sequence (DNA): TGTGCCAGCAGCCAAGATTTAGAATTGGCGGGAGGAGAGACCCAGTACTTC. It specifies CASSQDLELAGGETQYF.

This rearrangement joins TRBV29-1 to TRBJ2-7, with TRBD1 matching over 9 bases. The junction had 5 bases not matched to a gene; V was cut back by 4 bases and J by 1 base. The CDR3 consists of 14 residues. Looked up from germline, CDR1 is SQVTM and CDR2 is ANQGSEA. CDR3 coding DNA: TGCAGCGTTGCGACAGGGGGGATTTCCTACGAGCAGTACTTC. Encoded protein: CSVATGGISYEQYF.

V is TRBV11-2 and J is TRBJ1-2; D is unresolved. Germline lookup yields CDR1 SGHAT and CDR2 FQNNGV. V was clipped by 5 bases and J by 3 bases, with 22 bases between them. This CDR3 has 17 residues. The CDR3 nucleotides read TGTGCCAGCAGCCCAAGCTGGATTTTTCAAAACGACTATGGCTACACCTTC. Translated: CASSPSWIFQNDYGYTF.

This clone was picked up a small number of times. V usage is TRBV4-2 and J usage is TRBJ2-7, with unresolved D. The germline V gene encodes CDR1 LGHNA and CDR2 YNFKEQ. This CDR3 contains 15 residues. The V end lost 0 bases, the J end lost 2 bases, and 11 bases lay between the germline ends. DNA of the CDR3: TGTGCCAGCAGCCAAGAGCCCCGCTTACCCTACGAGCAGTACTTC. Amino acids: CASSQEPRLPYEQYF.

This chain uses TRBV7-6 with TRBJ2-7; unclear D gene. V was cut by 5 bases and J by 2 bases, with 19 bases left in between. CDR3 length equals 16 residues. From germline, CDR1 is SGHVS and CDR2 FNYEAQ. Here the CDR3 reads CASSPLTKERTYEQYF. DNA for the CDR3: TGTGCCAGCAGCCCTCTAACCAAGGAGAGGACCTACGAGCAGTACTTC. Full variable domain (outside the CDR3, taken from reference TRBV7-6 and TRBJ2-7): GAGVSQSPRYKVTKRGQDVALRCDPISGHVSLYWYRQALGQGPEFLTYFNYEAQQDKSGLPNDRFSAERPEGSISTLTIQRTEQRDSAMYRCASSPLTKERTYEQYFGPGTRLTVT.